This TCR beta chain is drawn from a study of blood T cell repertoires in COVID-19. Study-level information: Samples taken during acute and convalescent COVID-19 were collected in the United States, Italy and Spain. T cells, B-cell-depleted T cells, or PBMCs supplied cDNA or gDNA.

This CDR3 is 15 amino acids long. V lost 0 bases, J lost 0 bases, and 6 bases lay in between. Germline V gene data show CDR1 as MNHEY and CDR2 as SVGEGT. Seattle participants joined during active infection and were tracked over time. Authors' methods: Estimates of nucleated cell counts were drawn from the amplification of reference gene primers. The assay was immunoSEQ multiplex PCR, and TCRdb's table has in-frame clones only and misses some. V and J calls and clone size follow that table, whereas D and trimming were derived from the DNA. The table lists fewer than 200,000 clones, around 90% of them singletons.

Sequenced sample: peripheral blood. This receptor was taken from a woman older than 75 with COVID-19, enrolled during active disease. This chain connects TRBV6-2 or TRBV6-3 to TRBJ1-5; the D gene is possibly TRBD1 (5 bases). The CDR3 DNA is TGTGCCAGCAGTTACTCAGGACATAGCAATCAGCCCCAGCATTTT. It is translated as CASSYSGHSNQPQHF.